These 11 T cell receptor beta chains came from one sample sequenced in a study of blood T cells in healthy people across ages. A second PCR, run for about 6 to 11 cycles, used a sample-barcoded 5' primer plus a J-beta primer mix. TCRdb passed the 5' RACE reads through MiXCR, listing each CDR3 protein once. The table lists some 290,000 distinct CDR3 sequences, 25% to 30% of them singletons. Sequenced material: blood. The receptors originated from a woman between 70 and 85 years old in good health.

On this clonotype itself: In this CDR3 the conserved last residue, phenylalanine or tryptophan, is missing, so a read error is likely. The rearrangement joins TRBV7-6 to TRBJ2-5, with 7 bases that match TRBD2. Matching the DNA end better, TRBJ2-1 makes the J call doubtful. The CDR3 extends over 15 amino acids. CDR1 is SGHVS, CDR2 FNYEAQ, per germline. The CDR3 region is CASSLELARSNEQFL. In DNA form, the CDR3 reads TGTGCCAGCAGCTTAGAACTAGCGCGGTCCAATGAGCAGTTCCTC.

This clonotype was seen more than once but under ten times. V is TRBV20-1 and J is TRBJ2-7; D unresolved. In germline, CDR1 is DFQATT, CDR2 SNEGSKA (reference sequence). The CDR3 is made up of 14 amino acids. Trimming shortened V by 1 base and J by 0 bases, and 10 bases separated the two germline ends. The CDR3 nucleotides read TGCAGTGCTAGAGTCCGGACGAGCTCCTACGAGCAGTACTTC. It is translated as CSARVRTSSYEQYF.

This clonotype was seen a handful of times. CDR3: CASSLFSSSYNEQFF. The DNA of the CDR3 is TGTGCCAGCAGCTTATTCTCTAGCTCCTACAATGAGCAGTTCTTC. This rearrangement joins TRBV7-8 to TRBJ2-1; D remains ambiguous. Between the trimmed V and J ends, which lost 2 bases and 0 bases, there was a span of 8 bases. Per germline, CDR1 SGHVS and CDR2 FQNEAQ. The CDR3 contains 15 residues.

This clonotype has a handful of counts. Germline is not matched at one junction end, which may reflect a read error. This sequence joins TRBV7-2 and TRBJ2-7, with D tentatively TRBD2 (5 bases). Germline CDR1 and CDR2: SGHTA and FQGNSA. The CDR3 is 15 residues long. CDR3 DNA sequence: TGTGCCAGCAGCTTCGACGGATCGGGGTCCTACGAGCAGTGCTTC. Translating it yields CASSFDGSGSYEQCF. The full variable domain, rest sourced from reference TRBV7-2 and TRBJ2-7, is GAGVSQSPSNKVTEKGKDVELRCDPISGHTALYWYRQSLGQGLEFLIYFQGNSAPDKSGLPSDRFSAERTGGSVSTLTIQRTQQEDSAVYLCASSFDGSGSYEQCFGPGTRLTVT.

CDR3 sequence (DNA): TGTGCCAGTAGTGGACAGATACAAGAGACCCAGTACTTC. It encodes CASSGQIQETQYF. The chain recombines TRBV19 with TRBJ2-5; tentatively, D is TRBD1 (6 bases). Trimming removed 5 bases at V and 2 bases at J, with 9 bases between. The CDR3 length is 13 residues. Germline V gene data show CDR1 as LNHDA and CDR2 as SQIVND (reference sequence).

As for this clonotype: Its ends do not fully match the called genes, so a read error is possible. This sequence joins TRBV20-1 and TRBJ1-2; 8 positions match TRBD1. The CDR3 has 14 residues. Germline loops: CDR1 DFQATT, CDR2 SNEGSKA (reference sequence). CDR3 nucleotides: TGCAGTGCTAGAAGACAGGGGATTAACTATGACTACACCTTC. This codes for CSARRQGINYDYTF.

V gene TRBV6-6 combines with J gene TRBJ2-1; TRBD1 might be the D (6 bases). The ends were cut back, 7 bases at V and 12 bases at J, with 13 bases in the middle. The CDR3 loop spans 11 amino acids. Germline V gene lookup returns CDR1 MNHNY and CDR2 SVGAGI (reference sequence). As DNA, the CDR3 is TGTGCCAGCACTATACAGGGTGGGCAGTTCTTC. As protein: CASTIQGGQFF.

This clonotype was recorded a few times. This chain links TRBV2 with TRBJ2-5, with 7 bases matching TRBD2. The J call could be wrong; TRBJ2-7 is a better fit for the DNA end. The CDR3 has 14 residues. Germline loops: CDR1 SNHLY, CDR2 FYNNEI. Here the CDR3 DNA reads TGTGCCAGCAGCGACAGCGGGGCTCCCTACGAGCAGTACTTC. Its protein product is CASSDSGAPYEQYF.

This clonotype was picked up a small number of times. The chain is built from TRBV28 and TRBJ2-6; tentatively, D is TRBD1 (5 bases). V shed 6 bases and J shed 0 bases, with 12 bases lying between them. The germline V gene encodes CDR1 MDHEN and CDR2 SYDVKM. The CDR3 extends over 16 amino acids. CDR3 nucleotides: TGTGCCAGCAGGACCGACAGACCCTCTGGGGCCAACGTCCTGACTTTC. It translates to CASRTDRPSGANVLTF.

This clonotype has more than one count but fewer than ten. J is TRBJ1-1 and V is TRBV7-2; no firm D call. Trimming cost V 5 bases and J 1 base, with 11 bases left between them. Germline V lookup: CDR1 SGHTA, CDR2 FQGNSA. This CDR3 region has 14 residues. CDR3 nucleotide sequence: TGTGCCAGCAGCCCGCACCGACGGAACACTGAAGCTTTCTTT. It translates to CASSPHRRNTEAFF.

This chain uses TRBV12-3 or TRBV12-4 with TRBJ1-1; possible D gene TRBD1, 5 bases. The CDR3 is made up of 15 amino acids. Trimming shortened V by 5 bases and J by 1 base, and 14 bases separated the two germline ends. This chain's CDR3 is CASSTRELRNTEAFF. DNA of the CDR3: TGTGCCAGCAGTACCAGGGAACTGAGGAACACTGAAGCTTTCTTT.